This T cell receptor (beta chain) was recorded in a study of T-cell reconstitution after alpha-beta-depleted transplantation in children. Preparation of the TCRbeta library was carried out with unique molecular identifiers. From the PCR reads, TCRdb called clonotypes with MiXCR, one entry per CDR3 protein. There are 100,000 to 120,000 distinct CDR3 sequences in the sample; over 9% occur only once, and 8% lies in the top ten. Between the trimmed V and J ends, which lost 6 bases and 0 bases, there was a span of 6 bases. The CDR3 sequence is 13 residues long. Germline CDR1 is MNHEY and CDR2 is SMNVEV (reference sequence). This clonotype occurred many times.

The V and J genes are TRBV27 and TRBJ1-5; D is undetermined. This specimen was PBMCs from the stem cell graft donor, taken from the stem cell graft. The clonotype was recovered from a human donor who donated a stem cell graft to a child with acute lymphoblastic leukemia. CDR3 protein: CASRLYSNQPQHF. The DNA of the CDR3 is TGTGCCAGCAGATTGTATAGCAATCAGCCCCAGCATTTT.